The source of this TCR beta chain is a study of blood T cell repertoires in COVID-19. Study background: Acute and convalescent COVID-19 specimens originated in the United States, Italy and Spain.

Measured with immunoSEQ multiplex PCR; TCRdb has only the in-frame clones, and not every one. The top ten clones hold roughly a third of a sample with about 82,000 clones, roughly 78% of them seen once. This CDR3 has 16 amino acids. Per the germline V gene, CDR1 is SGHRS and CDR2 is YFSETQ. Trimming pared 0 bases from V and 7 bases from J, leaving 16 bases between. The receptor was derived from a man aged 55 to 69 with COVID-19, enrolled during active disease. V gene TRBV5-1 combines with J gene TRBJ2-2, with D possibly TRBD1 on 7 matching bases. Sequencing used peripheral blood. The CDR3 protein is CASSLAGQVGGGELFF. DNA for the CDR3: TGCGCCAGCAGCTTGGCCGGACAGGTCGGGGGCGGGGAGCTGTTTTTT.